The T cell receptor beta chain described here comes from a study of radiotherapy plus CTLA-4 blockade in lung cancer. For the study at large: Objective responses occurred in 18% of patients; over 30% had disease control. Whole-study results and caveats: After treatment with radiotherapy plus ipilimumab, TCR clones that came from the tumor expanded in blood.

Data came from immunoSEQ multiplex PCR; TCRdb stores just in-frame clones and leaves some out. Of about 80,000 clones listed, 86% are singletons. The V gene end was trimmed by 0 bases and the J gene end by 0 bases; junction bases not matched to a gene: 4. Germline CDR1 and CDR2: SGHNT and YYREEE (reference sequence). The CDR3 totals 17 residues. On this clone itself: Its cognate antigen is unknown.

The genes are TRBV5-4 and TRBJ2-1; 9 nucleotides line up with TRBD2. The source is a human donor with non-small cell lung cancer who had a partial response to radiotherapy plus ipilimumab. The sequenced sample was peripheral blood, obtained from a patient treated with radiotherapy plus ipilimumab. The CDR3 sequence: CASSLGTSASSYNEQFF. Here the CDR3 DNA reads TGTGCCAGCAGCTTGGGGACTAGCGCCTCCTCCTACAATGAGCAGTTCTTC.